This is a list of T cell receptor beta chains from one sample in a study of cytomegalovirus exposure and HLA in healthy donors. TCRdb keeps only in-frame clones here, not all; method: immunoSEQ multiplex PCR. This sample has about 86,000 clones, with around four fifths found just once. Material for sequencing was PBMCs. The source is a male donor in good health and CMV-seropositive. CDR3s include the opening cysteine and the closing phenylalanine or tryptophan. D genes are given only for firm matches. Rows may omit the clone size; those that give it use once, few, many or a size class.

CDR3 length: 16
D gene: TRBD2
J gene: TRBJ2-4
clone size: NA
V gene: TRBV5-1
CDR3 protein: CASSLRLAGASDIQYF
CDR3 DNA: TGCGCCAGCAGCTTGCGACTAGCGGGAGCTTCGGACATTCAGTACTTC

CDR3 length: 14
D gene: NA
J gene: TRBJ1-1
clone size: NA
V gene: TRBV6-4
CDR3 protein: CASTPSPGNTEAFF
CDR3 DNA: TGTGCCAGCACTCCTTCCCCGGGGAACACTGAAGCTTTCTTT

CDR3 length: 12
D gene: NA
J gene: TRBJ2-7
clone size: few
V gene: TRBV6-5
CDR3 protein: CASSPGRYEQYF
CDR3 DNA: TGTGCCAGCAGTCCAGGGAGGTACGAGCAGTACTTC

CDR3 length: 13
D gene: NA
J gene: TRBJ2-6
clone size: once
V gene: TRBV2
CDR3 protein: CASTGSGANVLTF
CDR3 DNA: TGTGCCAGCACGGGATCTGGGGCCAACGTCCTGACTTTC

CDR3 length: 11
D gene: NA
J gene: TRBJ2-7
clone size: NA
V gene: TRBV11-2
CDR3 protein: CASSRLYEQYF
CDR3 DNA: TGTGCCAGCAGCAGACTATACGAGCAGTACTTC

CDR3 length: 16
D gene: NA
J gene: TRBJ2-3
clone size: NA
V gene: TRBV21-1
CDR3 protein: CASSRGQGARTDTQYF
CDR3 DNA: TGTGCCAGCAGCAGAGGACAGGGGGCGAGGACAGATACGCAGTATTTT

CDR3 length: 13
D gene: NA
J gene: TRBJ2-2
clone size: NA
V gene: TRBV13
CDR3 protein: CASSLPNTGELFF
CDR3 DNA: TGTGCCAGCAGCCTACCGAACACCGGGGAGCTGTTTTTT

CDR3 length: 16
D gene: TRBD1
J gene: TRBJ2-1
clone size: NA
V gene: TRBV9
CDR3 protein: CASSVAAGGSYNEQFF
CDR3 DNA: TGTGCCAGCAGCGTAGCTGCAGGGGGCTCCTACAATGAGCAGTTCTTC

CDR3 length: 21
D gene: TRBD1
J gene: TRBJ2-6
clone size: once
V gene: TRBV28
CDR3 protein: CASSPTPGQGARGNGANVLTF
CDR3 DNA: TGTGCCAGCAGTCCCACCCCGGGACAGGGGGCGCGAGGCAACGGGGCCAACGTCCTGACTTTC

CDR3 length: 15
D gene: NA
J gene: TRBJ2-7
clone size: NA
V gene: TRBV6-1
CDR3 protein: CASRPLGSLNYEQYF
CDR3 DNA: TGTGCCAGCAGGCCCCTCGGGTCACTAAACTACGAGCAGTACTTC

CDR3 length: 15
D gene: TRBD1
J gene: TRBJ2-7
clone size: NA
V gene: TRBV6-5
CDR3 protein: CASSRAGQGSYEQYF
CDR3 DNA: TGTGCCAGCAGCCGAGCCGGACAGGGTTCCTACGAGCAGTACTTC

CDR3 length: 14
D gene: TRBD1
J gene: TRBJ1-1
clone size: NA
V gene: TRBV10-3
CDR3 protein: CAISGTGGHTEAFF
CDR3 DNA: TGTGCCATCAGTGGGACAGGGGGCCACACTGAAGCTTTCTTT

CDR3 length: 18
D gene: TRBD2
J gene: TRBJ2-3
clone size: NA
V gene: TRBV7-2
CDR3 protein: CASSLVGTAGGSTDTQYF
CDR3 DNA: TGTGCCAGCAGCTTAGTTGGGACAGCGGGAGGGAGCACAGATACGCAGTATTTT

CDR3 length: 14
D gene: TRBD2
J gene: TRBJ2-1
clone size: once
V gene: TRBV15
CDR3 protein: CATASAREGGEQFF
CDR3 DNA: TGTGCCACCGCATCCGCACGGGAGGGAGGTGAGCAGTTCTTC

CDR3 length: 13
D gene: NA
J gene: TRBJ2-3
clone size: NA
V gene: TRBV15
CDR3 protein: CATSRDETDTQYF
CDR3 DNA: TGTGCCACCAGCAGAGATGAGACAGATACGCAGTATTTT

CDR3 length: 16
D gene: NA
J gene: TRBJ2-7
clone size: once
V gene: TRBV28
CDR3 protein: CASSLLPSEGGYEQYF
CDR3 DNA: TGTGCCAGCAGTTTACTGCCCTCGGAAGGGGGATACGAGCAGTACTTC

CDR3 length: 16
D gene: TRBD1
J gene: TRBJ1-6
clone size: once
V gene: TRBV7-8
CDR3 protein: CASTSAEGANNSPLHF
CDR3 DNA: TGTGCCAGCACCTCGGCGGAGGGGGCCAATAATTCACCCCTCCACTTT

CDR3 length: 15
D gene: NA
J gene: TRBJ1-1
clone size: NA
V gene: TRBV15
CDR3 protein: CATSSSRLMNTEAFF
CDR3 DNA: TGTGCCACCAGCAGCTCCAGATTAATGAACACTGAAGCTTTCTTT

CDR3 length: 16
D gene: NA
J gene: TRBJ1-2
clone size: NA
V gene: TRBV15
CDR3 protein: CATSSSVEVYNYGYTF
CDR3 DNA: TGTGCCACCAGCAGCTCGGTAGAGGTTTACAACTATGGCTACACCTTC

CDR3 length: 17
D gene: NA
J gene: TRBJ2-5
clone size: NA
V gene: TRBV9
CDR3 protein: CASSPGARTDTGEGQYF
CDR3 DNA: TGTGCCAGCAGCCCCGGGGCGAGGACAGACACGGGGGAGGGCCAGTACTTC

CDR3 length: 15
D gene: TRBD2
J gene: TRBJ2-1
clone size: NA
V gene: TRBV9
CDR3 protein: CASSARGSSYNEQFF
CDR3 DNA: TGTGCCAGCAGCGCCCGCGGGAGCTCCTACAATGAGCAGTTCTTC

CDR3 length: 14
D gene: NA
J gene: TRBJ1-4
clone size: few
V gene: TRBV2
CDR3 protein: CASSEALQGEKLFF
CDR3 DNA: TGTGCCAGCAGTGAAGCGCTTCAGGGGGAAAAACTGTTTTTT

CDR3 length: 14
D gene: NA
J gene: TRBJ1-2
clone size: NA
V gene: TRBV6-6
CDR3 protein: CASSSPTGTYGYTF
CDR3 DNA: TGTGCCAGCAGTTCCCCCACAGGCACCTATGGCTACACCTTC

CDR3 length: 16
D gene: TRBD2
J gene: TRBJ2-3
clone size: NA
V gene: TRBV28
CDR3 protein: CASSHRPGLGTDTQYF
CDR3 DNA: TGTGCCAGCAGTCACCGACCGGGACTAGGGACAGATACGCAGTATTTT

CDR3 length: 12
D gene: NA
J gene: TRBJ2-1
clone size: NA
V gene: TRBV7-9
CDR3 protein: CASSSLNNEQFF
CDR3 DNA: TGTGCCAGCAGTTCACTAAACAATGAGCAGTTCTTC

CDR3 length: 15
D gene: TRBD2
J gene: TRBJ2-3
clone size: NA
V gene: TRBV30
CDR3 protein: CAWSKASGSTDTQYF
CDR3 DNA: TGTGCCTGGAGTAAGGCTAGCGGGAGTACAGATACGCAGTATTTT

CDR3 length: 12
D gene: NA
J gene: TRBJ2-5
clone size: once
V gene: TRBV29-1
CDR3 protein: CISGQFQETQYF
CDR3 DNA: TGCATTTCCGGACAGTTCCAAGAGACCCAGTACTTC

CDR3 length: 15
D gene: TRBD1
J gene: TRBJ2-2
clone size: NA
V gene: TRBV10-1
CDR3 protein: CASSPDRANTGELFF
CDR3 DNA: TGCGCCAGCAGCCCCGACAGGGCGAACACCGGGGAGCTGTTTTTT

CDR3 length: 15
D gene: NA
J gene: TRBJ1-5
clone size: NA
V gene: TRBV30
CDR3 protein: CAWSEDKHPNQPQHF
CDR3 DNA: TGTGCCTGGAGTGAGGACAAGCACCCCAATCAGCCCCAGCATTTT

CDR3 length: 12
D gene: NA
J gene: TRBJ1-2
clone size: NA
V gene: TRBV2
CDR3 protein: CASRVDTGGYTF
CDR3 DNA: TGTGCCAGCAGGGTGGACACGGGTGGCTACACCTTC

CDR3 length: 17
D gene: TRBD2
J gene: TRBJ2-1
clone size: NA
V gene: TRBV5-1
CDR3 protein: CASSGGLAGGYNNEQFF
CDR3 DNA: TGCGCCAGCAGCGGAGGACTAGCGGGAGGGTATAACAATGAGCAGTTCTTC

CDR3 length: 13
D gene: NA
J gene: TRBJ2-7
clone size: once
V gene: TRBV19
CDR3 protein: CASSKLSTGEQYF
CDR3 DNA: TGTGCCAGTAGTAAACTATCCACGGGGGAGCAGTACTTC

CDR3 length: 14
D gene: TRBD1
J gene: TRBJ1-6
clone size: NA
V gene: TRBV6-5
CDR3 protein: CASSWITGVSPLHF
CDR3 DNA: TGTGCCAGCAGTTGGATTACAGGGGTTTCACCCCTCCACTTT

CDR3 length: 13
D gene: NA
J gene: TRBJ1-2
clone size: NA
V gene: TRBV5-4
CDR3 protein: CASSLVTGSGYTF
CDR3 DNA: TGTGCCAGCAGCTTGGTTACGGGTTCTGGCTACACCTTC

CDR3 length: 14
D gene: NA
J gene: TRBJ2-7
clone size: NA
V gene: TRBV7-2
CDR3 protein: CASSPMTASYEQYF
CDR3 DNA: TGTGCCAGCAGCCCGATGACAGCTTCCTACGAGCAGTACTTC

CDR3 length: 14
D gene: NA
J gene: TRBJ1-4
clone size: NA
V gene: TRBV5-8
CDR3 protein: CASSWAIGSEKLFF
CDR3 DNA: TGTGCCAGCAGCTGGGCGATCGGGAGTGAAAAACTGTTTTTT

CDR3 length: 15
D gene: TRBD1
J gene: TRBJ2-7
clone size: NA
V gene: TRBV19
CDR3 protein: CASSLQGHLSHEQYF
CDR3 DNA: TGTGCCAGTAGTTTACAGGGGCATTTGTCCCACGAGCAGTACTTC

CDR3 length: 13
D gene: TRBD1
J gene: TRBJ2-7
clone size: NA
V gene: TRBV10-1
CDR3 protein: CASSRAGGYEQYF
CDR3 DNA: TGCGCCAGCAGCCGGGCAGGGGGCTACGAGCAGTACTTC

CDR3 length: 11
D gene: TRBD1
J gene: TRBJ1-2
clone size: NA
V gene: TRBV29-1
CDR3 protein: CSGQGSGGYTF
CDR3 DNA: TGCAGCGGACAGGGCTCTGGGGGCTACACCTTC

CDR3 length: 16
D gene: TRBD2
J gene: TRBJ2-1
clone size: NA
V gene: TRBV27
CDR3 protein: CASSFGTSGRIYEQFF
CDR3 DNA: TGTGCCAGCAGTTTCGGGACTAGCGGGAGGATCTATGAGCAGTTCTTC

CDR3 length: 15
D gene: NA
J gene: TRBJ1-4
clone size: once
V gene: TRBV5-1
CDR3 protein: CASRGDGRTNEKLFF
CDR3 DNA: TGCGCCAGCAGGGGGGACGGGAGAACTAATGAAAAACTGTTTTTT

CDR3 length: 15
D gene: TRBD1
J gene: TRBJ2-7
clone size: NA
V gene: TRBV7-2
CDR3 protein: CASSPSQGGAYEQYF
CDR3 DNA: TGTGCCAGCAGCCCATCACAGGGGGGAGCCTACGAGCAGTACTTC

CDR3 length: 14
D gene: TRBD2
J gene: TRBJ2-7
clone size: NA
V gene: TRBV2
CDR3 protein: CASTTSGSSGEQYF
CDR3 DNA: TGTGCCAGCACAACTAGCGGGAGCTCGGGCGAGCAGTACTTC

CDR3 length: 15
D gene: TRBD1
J gene: TRBJ1-4
clone size: NA
V gene: TRBV19
CDR3 protein: CASSTVDRLNEKLFF
CDR3 DNA: TGTGCCAGTAGTACGGTGGACAGGCTTAATGAAAAACTGTTTTTT

CDR3 length: 15
D gene: TRBD1
J gene: TRBJ1-4
clone size: few
V gene: TRBV10-2
CDR3 protein: CASRGSQGAGEKLFF
CDR3 DNA: TGCGCCAGCAGGGGGAGCCAGGGGGCTGGTGAAAAACTGTTTTTT

CDR3 length: 14
D gene: NA
J gene: TRBJ2-4
clone size: NA
V gene: TRBV28
CDR3 protein: CASSLSGPKNIQYF
CDR3 DNA: TGTGCCAGCAGTTTAAGCGGGCCCAAAAACATTCAGTACTTC

CDR3 length: 16
D gene: TRBD1
J gene: TRBJ2-7
clone size: NA
V gene: TRBV28
CDR3 protein: CASSLNRDRRAYEQYF
CDR3 DNA: TGTGCCAGCAGTCTAAACCGGGACAGGCGGGCCTACGAGCAGTACTTC

CDR3 length: 11
D gene: NA
J gene: TRBJ1-2
clone size: few
V gene: TRBV5-6
CDR3 protein: CASSLGEGYTF
CDR3 DNA: TGTGCCAGCAGCTTGGGGGAGGGCTACACCTTC

CDR3 length: 13
D gene: TRBD1
J gene: TRBJ1-2
clone size: NA
V gene: TRBV5-4
CDR3 protein: CASSLGTGGGYTF
CDR3 DNA: TGTGCCAGCAGCCTCGGGACAGGGGGCGGCTACACCTTC

CDR3 length: 14
D gene: NA
J gene: TRBJ2-7
clone size: few
V gene: TRBV6-6
CDR3 protein: CASSYGAESYEQYF
CDR3 DNA: TGTGCCAGCAGTTACGGGGCGGAGTCCTACGAGCAGTACTTC